The rows below give T cell receptor beta chains drawn from one sample of a study of early T cells in non-severe SARS-CoV-2 infection. MiXCR, run by TCRdb on the 5' RACE reads, gives a single entry per CDR3 protein. The table records about 20,000 distinct CDR3 sequences, around 5.9% of them present only once. Sequencing was done on a sample of whole blood. These TCRs come from an adult who was a healthcare worker with PCR-confirmed SARS-CoV-2 infection or an uninfected control (not recorded which). Each CDR3 is given with its conserved first and last residue. D genes are given only for firm matches. The listing skips clone size in some rows; elsewhere it reads once, few, many or a size class.

V gene: TRBV24-1
D gene: TRBD2
J gene: TRBJ2-1
clone size: many
CDR3 length: 16
CDR3 protein: CATSGYTSGDYNEQFF
CDR3 DNA: TGTGCCACCAGTGGCTATACTAGCGGGGATTACAATGAGCAGTTCTTC

V gene: TRBV12-3/TRBV12-4
D gene: -
J gene: TRBJ2-4
clone size: few
CDR3 length: 13
CDR3 protein: CASSFEGDGIQYF
CDR3 DNA: TGTGCCAGCAGTTTCGAAGGGGATGGCATTCAGTACTTC

V gene: TRBV4-2
D gene: -
J gene: TRBJ2-1
clone size: many
CDR3 length: 16
CDR3 protein: CASSQLTGTQNNEQFF
CDR3 DNA: TGTGCCAGCAGCCAGCTCACCGGGACCCAGAACAATGAGCAGTTCTTC

V gene: TRBV7-9
D gene: -
J gene: TRBJ2-2
clone size: many
CDR3 length: 13
CDR3 protein: CASSQRASGELFF
CDR3 DNA: TGTGCCAGCAGCCAAAGGGCCAGCGGGGAGCTGTTTTTT

V gene: TRBV6-5
D gene: -
J gene: TRBJ2-2
clone size: medium-sized
CDR3 length: 16
CDR3 protein: CASSYNSQGSTGELFF
CDR3 DNA: TGTGCCAGCAGTTACAATTCTCAGGGCTCAACCGGGGAGCTGTTTTTT

V gene: TRBV3-1
D gene: -
J gene: TRBJ2-1
clone size: many
CDR3 length: 13
CDR3 protein: CASSQGEVYEQFF
CDR3 DNA: TGTGCCAGCAGCCAAGGGGAAGTTTATGAGCAGTTCTTC

V gene: TRBV4-2
D gene: -
J gene: TRBJ1-3
clone size: many
CDR3 length: 16
CDR3 protein: CASSPEGGGAGNTIYF
CDR3 DNA: TGTGCCAGCAGCCCAGAGGGGGGGGGCGCCGGAAACACCATATATTTT

V gene: TRBV28
D gene: -
J gene: TRBJ2-5
clone size: medium-sized
CDR3 length: 15
CDR3 protein: CASSFSISSRETQYF
CDR3 DNA: TGTGCCAGCAGTTTTAGTATTTCAAGTAGGGAGACCCAGTACTTC

V gene: TRBV6-5
D gene: TRBD2
J gene: TRBJ2-7
clone size: many
CDR3 length: 13
CDR3 protein: CASCRTSGYEQYF
CDR3 DNA: TGTGCCAGCTGTAGGACTAGCGGCTACGAGCAGTACTTC

V gene: TRBV7-9
D gene: TRBD1
J gene: TRBJ1-1
clone size: many
CDR3 length: 11
CDR3 protein: CASSLDRGAFF
CDR3 DNA: TGTGCCAGCAGCTTGGACAGGGGAGCTTTCTTT

V gene: TRBV11-2
D gene: -
J gene: TRBJ2-3
clone size: many
CDR3 length: 17
CDR3 protein: CASSLDLQGVSTDTQYF
CDR3 DNA: TGTGCCAGCAGCTTAGATTTACAGGGAGTGAGCACAGATACGCAGTATTTT

V gene: TRBV10-3
D gene: -
J gene: TRBJ2-7
clone size: few
CDR3 length: 12
CDR3 protein: CAAMSEGSEQYF
CDR3 DNA: TGTGCCGCAATGTCTGAGGGTAGCGAGCAGTACTTC

V gene: TRBV20-1
D gene: TRBD1
J gene: TRBJ1-4
clone size: many
CDR3 length: 13
CDR3 protein: CSANPDRREKLFF
CDR3 DNA: TGCAGTGCTAACCCGGACAGGCGCGAAAAACTGTTTTTT

V gene: TRBV29-1
D gene: -
J gene: TRBJ1-2
clone size: many
CDR3 length: 9
CDR3 protein: CSVTRGYTF
CDR3 DNA: TGCAGCGTTACAAGGGGCTACACCTTC

V gene: TRBV28
D gene: TRBD2
J gene: TRBJ2-2
clone size: many
CDR3 length: 16
CDR3 protein: CASKPLAGGVTGELFF
CDR3 DNA: TGTGCCAGCAAACCTCTAGCGGGAGGGGTCACCGGGGAGCTGTTTTTT

V gene: TRBV12-3/TRBV12-4
D gene: -
J gene: TRBJ2-1
clone size: many
CDR3 length: 12
CDR3 protein: CAIRPSGSEQFF
CDR3 DNA: TGTGCCATCCGCCCATCGGGGAGTGAGCAGTTCTTC

V gene: TRBV7-2
D gene: TRBD2
J gene: TRBJ2-5
clone size: -
CDR3 length: 17
CDR3 protein: CASSLGLAGVVVETQYF
CDR3 DNA: TGTGCCAGCAGCCTAGGACTAGCGGGAGTTGTAGTAGAGACCCAGTACTTC

V gene: TRBV4-1
D gene: -
J gene: TRBJ1-1
clone size: few
CDR3 length: 14
CDR3 protein: CASSQVAGDTEAFF
CDR3 DNA: TGCGCCAGCAGCCAAGTAGCCGGGGACACTGAAGCTTTCTTT

V gene: TRBV12-3/TRBV12-4
D gene: -
J gene: TRBJ2-5
clone size: many
CDR3 length: 14
CDR3 protein: CASSLGGQQETQYF
CDR3 DNA: TGTGCCAGCAGCCTTGGGGGTCAGCAAGAGACCCAGTACTTC

V gene: TRBV28
D gene: -
J gene: TRBJ2-1
clone size: many
CDR3 length: 15
CDR3 protein: CASSLSYQLNNEQFF
CDR3 DNA: TGTGCCAGCAGTTTGTCCTACCAGCTCAACAATGAGCAGTTCTTC

V gene: TRBV20-1
D gene: -
J gene: TRBJ1-2
clone size: many
CDR3 length: 14
CDR3 protein: CSARIGGSDYGYTF
CDR3 DNA: TGCAGTGCTAGGATAGGGGGGTCGGACTATGGCTACACCTTC

V gene: TRBV7-6
D gene: -
J gene: TRBJ2-7
clone size: many
CDR3 length: 13
CDR3 protein: CASSLGVNYEQYF
CDR3 DNA: TGTGCCAGCAGCTTAGGAGTAAACTACGAGCAGTACTTC

V gene: TRBV5-6
D gene: -
J gene: TRBJ2-2
clone size: many
CDR3 length: 14
CDR3 protein: CASSLLGVTGELFF
CDR3 DNA: TGTGCCAGCAGCTTGTTGGGGGTTACCGGGGAGCTGTTTTTT

V gene: TRBV7-8
D gene: TRBD2
J gene: TRBJ2-3
clone size: -
CDR3 length: 16
CDR3 protein: CASSKAGTTSTDTQYF
CDR3 DNA: TGTGCCAGCAGCAAAGCCGGGACTACCAGCACAGATACGCAGTATTTT

V gene: TRBV5-1
D gene: -
J gene: TRBJ2-7
clone size: many
CDR3 length: 14
CDR3 protein: CASSLGTESLGQYF
CDR3 DNA: TGCGCCAGCAGCTTGGGAACAGAATCGTTGGGGCAGTACTTC

V gene: TRBV2
D gene: -
J gene: TRBJ2-1
clone size: many
CDR3 length: 17
CDR3 protein: CASSVLYSANSYNEQFF
CDR3 DNA: TGTGCCAGCAGTGTTCTATATAGCGCTAACTCCTACAATGAGCAGTTCTTC